This paragraph reports one T cell receptor beta chain. Naive-designated CD8 cells lacked CD45RO, were positively enriched for CCR7, and omitted terminally differentiated effector memory CD45RA+ cells. The sample belongs to a study of shared clonotypes between healthy human individuals. V shed 6 bases and J 4 bases; nucleotides not matched to a gene: 9. The CDR3 length is 16 residues. Germline V lookup: CDR1 SNHLY, CDR2 FYNNEI. This table comes from immunoSEQ multiplex PCR, and its TCRdb copy is limited to in-frame clones, with some not included. Of some 2,100,000 clones listed, roughly 91% are singletons.

The J gene is TRBJ2-7, the V gene TRBV2, with TRBD2 identical over 13 bases. The sequenced sample was naive CD8+ T cells from PBMCs. This TCR was sampled from a young man in good health. Some clones in this sample may be carry-over from other donors' samples. The DNA for the CDR3 is TGTGCCAGCAGCCCGTGGACTAGCGGGAGCAGATACGAGCAGTACTTC. Its protein is CASSPWTSGSRYEQYF. The complete variable domain, with remaining parts taken from reference TRBV2 and TRBJ2-7, reads EPEVTQTPSHQVTQMGQEVILRCVPISNHLYFYWYRQILGQKVEFLVSFYNNEISEKSEIFDDQFSVERPDGSNFTLKIRSTKLEDSAMYFCASSPWTSGSRYEQYFGPGTRLTVT.